The 10 T cell receptor beta chains given below trace back to one sample, sequenced in a study of blood T cells in healthy people across ages. A J-beta primer mix and a sample-barcoded 5' primer were used in a second PCR of about 7 to 11 cycles. TCRdb called the 5' RACE reads again in MiXCR, with one record for every CDR3 protein. The data hold about 1.5 million distinct CDR3 sequences, with approximately 43% observed a single time. Sequenced: blood. These receptors were taken from a woman aged 18-30 years in good health.

The chain has TRBV3-1 and TRBJ2-7; D gene ambiguous. V lost 4 bases to trimming and J lost 7 bases, with 11 bases between them. The CDR3 covers 12 residues. CDR1 LGHDT and CDR2 YNNKEL come from the germline V gene (reference sequence). Here the CDR3 reads CASSPLSHEQYF. CDR3 coding DNA: TGTGCCAGCAGCCCACTTAGCCATGAGCAGTACTTC.

The V and J genes are TRBV18 and TRBJ2-1; D is undetermined. Germline V gene data show CDR1 as KGHSH and CDR2 as LQKENI. V was trimmed by 0 bases and J by 5 bases, leaving 11 bases between them. This CDR3 region has 15 residues. The chain's CDR3 is CASSPPLDIHNEQFF. CDR3 coding DNA: TGTGCCAGCTCACCACCGTTGGATATACACAATGAGCAGTTCTTC.

This clonotype turned up a few times. The rearrangement uses TRBV30 and TRBJ2-7, with unresolved D. The CDR3 has 13 residues. The germline V gene has CDR1 GTSNPN and CDR2 SVGIG (reference sequence). Deletions cut 0 bases from V and 1 base from J, with 7 bases between. The CDR3 nucleotides read TGTGCCTGGAGTGTTTCCGGATCCTACGAGCAGTACTTC. Its translation is CAWSVSGSYEQYF.

This clonotype was counted only a few times. The rearrangement uses TRBV14 and TRBJ2-3; 8 positions match TRBD1. Germline values: CDR1 SGHDN, CDR2 FVKESK. The V and J ends lost 0 bases and 6 bases, in that order; junction bases with no gene match: 8. The CDR3 has 16 amino acids. The CDR3 bases are TGTGCCAGCAGCCAAGAACAGGGGGTTGTGTCGGATACGCAGTATTTT. This encodes CASSQEQGVVSDTQYF.

This clonotype was observed a handful of times. The gene calls are TRBV6-5 and TRBJ1-6; the D is unclear. The germline CDR1 and CDR2 sequences are MNHEY and SVGAGI. Trimming left V 2 bases short and J 0 bases short, with 11 bases between. The CDR3 loop spans 17 amino acids. The CDR3 nucleotides read TGTGCCAGCAGTTACAGGCCGGGGAGCTCCTATAATTCACCCCTCCACTTT. This encodes CASSYRPGSSYNSPLHF.

The chain employs TRBV27 and TRBJ2-2, with D perhaps being TRBD1 or TRBD2 (7 bases each). Between the trimmed V and J ends, which lost 4 bases and 4 bases, there was a span of 13 bases. Germline loops: CDR1 MNHEY, CDR2 SMNVEV (reference sequence). This CDR3 is 15 amino acids long. DNA for the CDR3: TGTGCCAGCAGTTACCAGGGGGGGGGCACCGGGGAGCTGTTTTTT. The encoded protein is CASSYQGGGTGELFF.

The chain employs TRBV30 and TRBJ1-5; 8 positions agree with TRBD1. CDR1 and CDR2 from the germline V gene are GTSNPN and SVGIG (reference sequence). CDR3 length equals 13 residues. CDR3: CAWDRPYNQPQHF. The CDR3 nucleotides are TGTGCTTGGGACAGGCCCTACAATCAGCCCCAGCATTTT.

The rearrangement links TRBV27 to TRBJ1-2, with a weak D call TRBD1 (6 bases). The V end lost 2 bases, the J end lost 1 base, and 11 bases lay between the germline ends. This CDR3 is 15 amino acids long. Looked up from germline, CDR1 is MNHEY and CDR2 is SMNVEV (reference sequence). In DNA, the CDR3 is TGTGCCAGCAGTTTAACGGGACACATTAACTATGGCTACACCTTC. Its protein is CASSLTGHINYGYTF.

This chain connects TRBV4-2 to TRBJ1-2; unclear D gene. Trimming shortened V by 0 bases and J by 6 bases, and 17 bases separated the two germline ends. This CDR3 has 16 amino acids. Germline values: CDR1 LGHNA, CDR2 YNFKEQ. CDR3 coding DNA: TGTGCCAGCAGCCAAGATCGCGCAGGTTCGGTCCATGGCTACACCTTC. The encoded protein is CASSQDRAGSVHGYTF.

This sequence joins TRBV7-9 and TRBJ1-1, with D hard to call. This CDR3 contains 15 residues. Germline values: CDR1 SEHNR, CDR2 FQNEAQ (reference sequence). Trimming cost V 4 bases and J 2 bases, with 14 bases left between them. Written as DNA, the CDR3 is TGTGCCAGCAGCTGGGCAGGTGCTAGTAACACTGAAGCTTTCTTT. Translating it yields CASSWAGASNTEAFF. Full variable domain (outside the CDR3, taken from reference TRBV7-9 and TRBJ1-1): DTGVSQNPRHKITKRGQNVTFRCDPISEHNRLYWYRQTLGQGPEFLTYFQNEAQLEKSRLLSDRFSAERPKGSFSTLEIQRTEQGDSAMYLCASSWAGASNTEAFFGQGTRLTVV.